These 10 T cell receptor beta chains originate from one sample sequenced in a study of blood T cell repertoires in COVID-19. Measured with immunoSEQ multiplex PCR; TCRdb has only the in-frame clones, and not every one. The repertoire consists of around 350,000 clones, with around 86% occurring once and the leading ten covering around 3%. What was sequenced was peripheral blood. The source is a human donor in a cohort sampled during active COVID-19.

There are a few counts of this clone. The V gene is TRBV2, the J gene TRBJ2-7, with 7 bases matching TRBD1. The junction had 7 bases not matched to a gene; V was cut back by 9 bases and J by 2 bases. The CDR3 consists of 13 residues. Germline values: CDR1 SNHLY, CDR2 FYNNEI. In DNA form, the CDR3 reads TGTGCCAGGGGGCGACAGGGCCCCTACGAGCAGTACTTC. Translated: CARGRQGPYEQYF.

The J gene is TRBJ2-2, the V gene TRBV7-3; tentative D call: TRBD2 (5 bases). The ends were cut back, 1 base at V and 4 bases at J, with 16 bases in the middle. The length of the CDR3 is 17 residues. Germline V gene lookup returns CDR1 SGHTA and CDR2 FQGTGA. For the CDR3, the DNA is TGTGCCAGCAGCTTAAGACGGACCCCGAGCGGCACCGGGGAGCTGTTTTTT. Residues: CASSLRRTPSGTGELFF. The full variable domain, with the rest looked up from reference TRBV7-3 and TRBJ2-2, is GAGVSQTPSNKVTEKGKYVELRCDPISGHTALYWYRQSLGQGPEFLIYFQGTGAADDSGLPNDRFFAVRPEGSVSTLKIQRTERGDSAVYLCASSLRRTPSGTGELFFGEGSRLTVL.

This chain uses TRBV28 with TRBJ1-5; D gene unclear. Trimming took 3 bases from V and 0 from J, leaving 9 bases between them. CDR3 length: 15 residues. Germline V CDR1 and CDR2: MDHEN, SYDVKM. This CDR3 reads CASSFIGGSNQPQHF. The CDR3 DNA reads TGTGCCAGCAGTTTTATCGGCGGTAGCAATCAGCCCCAGCATTTT.

The V and J genes are TRBV19 and TRBJ2-3, with D perhaps matching TRBD2 (7 bases). The CDR3 runs 14 residues. The germline CDR1 and CDR2 sequences are LNHDA and SQIVND (reference sequence). Trimming cost V 7 bases and J 5 bases, with 16 bases left between them. CDR3 sequence (DNA): TGTGCCAGTACGCAGGGGCCGGGAGGAGATACGCAGTATTTT. It yields the protein CASTQGPGGDTQYF. Supplemented by reference TRBV19 and TRBJ2-3, the full variable domain reads DGGITQSPKYLFRKEGQNVTLSCEQNLNHDAMYWYRQDPGQGLRLIYYSQIVNDFQKGDIAEGYSVSREKKESFPLTVTSAQKNPTAFYLCASTQGPGGDTQYFGPGTRLTVL.

The genes are TRBV19 and TRBJ2-5; 8 nucleotides align to TRBD2. CDR1 is LNHDA, CDR2 SQIVND, per germline (reference sequence). V shed 3 bases, J shed 4 bases, and the junction held 4 bases outside the gene matches. The CDR3 runs to 14 residues. The CDR3: CASSMTSAGETQYF. The CDR3 nucleotides are TGTGCCAGTAGTATGACTAGCGCGGGAGAGACCCAGTACTTC. The full variable domain, its missing parts supplied by reference TRBV19 and TRBJ2-5, is DGGITQSPKYLFRKEGQNVTLSCEQNLNHDAMYWYRQDPGQGLRLIYYSQIVNDFQKGDIAEGYSVSREKKESFPLTVTSAQKNPTAFYLCASSMTSAGETQYFGPGTRLLVL.

This clone was seen a single time. V gene TRBV6-5 combines with J gene TRBJ2-7; TRBD1 matches 7 bases. Trimming at V came to 8 bases and at J to 6 bases, leaving 13 bases not matched to a gene. This CDR3 has 14 residues. Germline CDR1 is MNHEY and CDR2 is SVGAGI. CDR3 nucleotides: TGTGCCAGCGGGACCAATACAGGGGACCGCGAGCAGTACTTC. This encodes CASGTNTGDREQYF.

V usage is TRBV5-4 and J usage is TRBJ2-2; 7 bases match TRBD1. CDR1 and CDR2 (germline): SGHNT, YYREEE (reference sequence). V was pared by 0 bases and J by 1 base, with 3 bases of the junction left unmatched. The CDR3 runs 16 residues. The CDR3 DNA sequence: TGTGCCAGCAGCTTGGGACAGGGTCTGAACACCGGGGAGCTGTTTTTT. It is translated as CASSLGQGLNTGELFF.

V is TRBV2 and J is TRBJ1-2, with unresolved D. The CDR3 sequence is 13 residues long. Germline values: CDR1 SNHLY, CDR2 FYNNEI. Trimming removed 4 bases from V and 11 bases from J, with 17 bases in between. CDR3 sequence (DNA): TGTGCCAGCAGTGTCCAGACCTGGGCTGGGTACACCTTC. Residues: CASSVQTWAGYTF. Variable domain in full (rest from reference TRBV2 and TRBJ1-2): EPEVTQTPSHQVTQMGQEVILRCVPISNHLYFYWYRQILGQKVEFLVSFYNNEISEKSEIFDDQFSVERPDGSNFTLKIRSTKLEDSAMYFCASSVQTWAGYTFGSGTRLTVV.

V usage is TRBV11-2 and J usage is TRBJ2-1; TRBD2 agrees at 12 bases. The CDR3 has 17 amino acids. Germline loops: CDR1 SGHAT, CDR2 FQNNGV. V shed 11 bases, J shed 0 bases, and the junction held 11 bases outside the gene matches. The CDR3 bases are TGTGCCTCGAAAACTAGCGGGGGGCTGAGCTCCTACAATGAGCAGTTCTTC. This translates into CASKTSGGLSSYNEQFF.

This chain uses TRBV6-5 with TRBJ1-2; D might be TRBD1 (5 bases). Trimming removed 6 bases at V and 2 bases at J, with 16 bases between. The CDR3 has 15 amino acids. Looked up from germline, CDR1 is MNHEY and CDR2 is SVGAGI. In DNA form, the CDR3 reads TGTGCCAGCAGGGAGACAGTGTTTGGGAACTATGGCTACACCTTC. Its protein product is CASRETVFGNYGYTF.